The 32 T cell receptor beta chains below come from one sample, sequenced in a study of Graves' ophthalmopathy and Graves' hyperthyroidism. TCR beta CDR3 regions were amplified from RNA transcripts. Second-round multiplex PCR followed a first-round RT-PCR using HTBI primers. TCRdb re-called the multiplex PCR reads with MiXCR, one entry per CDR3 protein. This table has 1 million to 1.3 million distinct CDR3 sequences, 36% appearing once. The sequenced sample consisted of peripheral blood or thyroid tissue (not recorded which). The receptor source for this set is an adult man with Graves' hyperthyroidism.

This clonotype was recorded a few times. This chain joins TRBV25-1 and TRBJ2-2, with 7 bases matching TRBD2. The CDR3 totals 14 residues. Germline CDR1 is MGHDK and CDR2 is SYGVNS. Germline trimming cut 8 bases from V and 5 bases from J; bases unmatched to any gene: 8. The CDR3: CASSGGFRTGELFF. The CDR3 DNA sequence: TGTGCCAGCTCCGGGGGGTTCCGGACCGGGGAGCTGTTTTTT.

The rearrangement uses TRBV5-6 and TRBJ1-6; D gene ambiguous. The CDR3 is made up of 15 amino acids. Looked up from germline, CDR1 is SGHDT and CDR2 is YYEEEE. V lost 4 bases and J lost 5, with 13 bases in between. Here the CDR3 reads CASSTVAVNNSPLHF. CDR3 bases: TGTGCCAGCAGCACTGTGGCAGTGAATAATTCACCCCTCCACTTT.

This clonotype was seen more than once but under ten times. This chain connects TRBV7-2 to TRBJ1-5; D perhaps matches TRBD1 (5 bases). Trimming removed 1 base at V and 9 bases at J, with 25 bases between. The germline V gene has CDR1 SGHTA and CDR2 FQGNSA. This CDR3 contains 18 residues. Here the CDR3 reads CASSLDVGTKYFQWPQHF. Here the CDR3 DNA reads TGTGCCAGCAGCTTAGATGTAGGGACTAAGTACTTCCAATGGCCCCAGCATTTT.

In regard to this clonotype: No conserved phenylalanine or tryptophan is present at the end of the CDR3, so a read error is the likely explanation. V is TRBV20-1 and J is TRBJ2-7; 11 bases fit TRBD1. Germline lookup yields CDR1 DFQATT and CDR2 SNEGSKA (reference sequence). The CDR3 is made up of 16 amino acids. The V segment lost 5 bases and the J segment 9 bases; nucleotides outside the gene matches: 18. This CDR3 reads CSAQPRDRGVLRVQYS. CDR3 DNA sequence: TGCAGTGCTCAACCCAGGGACAGGGGGGTCCTACGAGTGCAGTACTCC.

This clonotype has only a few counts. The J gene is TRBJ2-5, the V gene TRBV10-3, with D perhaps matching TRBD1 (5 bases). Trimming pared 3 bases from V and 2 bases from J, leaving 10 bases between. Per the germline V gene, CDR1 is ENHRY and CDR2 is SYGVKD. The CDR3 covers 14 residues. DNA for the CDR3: TGTGCCATCAGTGATGAAGACAGTCAAGAGACCCAGTACTTC. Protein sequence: CAISDEDSQETQYF.

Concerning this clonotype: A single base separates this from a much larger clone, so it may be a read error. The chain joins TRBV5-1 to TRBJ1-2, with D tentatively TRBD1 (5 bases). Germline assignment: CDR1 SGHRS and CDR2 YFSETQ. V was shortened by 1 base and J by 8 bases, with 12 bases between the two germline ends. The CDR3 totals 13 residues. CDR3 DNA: TGCGCCAGCAGCTTGAGCAGGGAAGTGGGCTACACCTTC. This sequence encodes CASSLSREVGYTF. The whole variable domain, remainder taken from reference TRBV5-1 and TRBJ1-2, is KAGVTQTPRYLIKTRGQQVTLSCSPISGHRSVSWYQQTPGQGLQFLFEYFSETQRNKGNFPGRFSGRQFSNSRSEMNVSTLELGDSALYLCASSLSREVGYTFGSGTRLTVV.

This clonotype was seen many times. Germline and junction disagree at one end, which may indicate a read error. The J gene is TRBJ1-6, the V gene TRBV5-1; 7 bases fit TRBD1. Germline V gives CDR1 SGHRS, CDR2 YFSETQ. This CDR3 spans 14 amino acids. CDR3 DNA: TGTGCCAGCAGCTTAGGGGGCAACAATTCACCCCTCCACTTT. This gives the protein CASSLGGNNSPLHF.

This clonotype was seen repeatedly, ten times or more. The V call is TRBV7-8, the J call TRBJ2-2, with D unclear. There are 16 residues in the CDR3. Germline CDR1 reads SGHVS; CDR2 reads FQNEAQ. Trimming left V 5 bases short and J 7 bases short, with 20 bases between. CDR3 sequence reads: CASSLPLGLGVGELFF. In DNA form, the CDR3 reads TGTGCCAGCAGCCTACCGCTGGGGTTGGGTGTCGGGGAGCTGTTTTTT. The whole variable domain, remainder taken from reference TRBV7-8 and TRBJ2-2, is GAGVSQSPRYKVAKRGQDVALRCDPISGHVSLFWYQQALGQGPEFLTYFQNEAQLDKSGLPSDRFFAERPEGSVSTLKIQRTQQEDSAVYLCASSLPLGLGVGELFFGEGSRLTVL.

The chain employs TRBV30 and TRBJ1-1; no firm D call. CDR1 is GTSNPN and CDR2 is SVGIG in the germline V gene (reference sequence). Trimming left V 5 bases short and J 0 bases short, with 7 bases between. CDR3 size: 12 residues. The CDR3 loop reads CAWGRMNTEAFF. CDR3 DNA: TGTGCCTGGGGACGGATGAACACTGAAGCTTTCTTT. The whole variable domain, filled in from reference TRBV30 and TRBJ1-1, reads SQTIHQWPATLVQPVGSPLSLECTVEGTSNPNLYWYRQAAGRGLQLLFYSVGIGQISSEVPQNLSASRPQDRQFILSSKKLLLSDSGFYLCAWGRMNTEAFFGQGTRLTVV.

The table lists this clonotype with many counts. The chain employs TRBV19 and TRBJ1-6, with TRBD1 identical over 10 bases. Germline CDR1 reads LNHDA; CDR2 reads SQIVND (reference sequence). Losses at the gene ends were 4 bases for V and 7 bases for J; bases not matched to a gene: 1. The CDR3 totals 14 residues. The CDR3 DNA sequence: TGTGCCAGTAGTACGGGACAGGGGAATTCACCCCTCCACTTT. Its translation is CASSTGQGNSPLHF.

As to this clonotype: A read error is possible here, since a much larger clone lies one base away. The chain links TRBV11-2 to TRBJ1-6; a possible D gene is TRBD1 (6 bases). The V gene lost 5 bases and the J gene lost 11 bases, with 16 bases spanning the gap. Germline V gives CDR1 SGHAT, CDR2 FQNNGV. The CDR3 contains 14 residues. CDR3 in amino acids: CASSGDRMDAPLHF. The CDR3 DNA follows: TGTGCCAGCAGCGGCGACAGGATGGATGCACCCCTCCACTTT.

The CDR3 sequence is CASSLVAKTDTQYF. The DNA for the CDR3 is TGTGCCAGCAGCTTAGTAGCCAAGACAGATACGCAGTATTTT. The rearrangement joins TRBV7-2 to TRBJ2-3; D gene ambiguous. V lost 1 base, J lost 3 bases, and 8 bases lay in between. The CDR3 has 14 amino acids. Germline V gives CDR1 SGHTA, CDR2 FQGNSA.

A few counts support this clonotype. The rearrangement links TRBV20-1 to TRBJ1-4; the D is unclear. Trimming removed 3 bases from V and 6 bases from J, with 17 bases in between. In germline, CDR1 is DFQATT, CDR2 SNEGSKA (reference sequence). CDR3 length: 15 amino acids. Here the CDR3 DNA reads TGCAGTGCTAGGTCCTTGAGGGAGGCCCATGAAAAACTGTTTTTT. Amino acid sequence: CSARSLREAHEKLFF.

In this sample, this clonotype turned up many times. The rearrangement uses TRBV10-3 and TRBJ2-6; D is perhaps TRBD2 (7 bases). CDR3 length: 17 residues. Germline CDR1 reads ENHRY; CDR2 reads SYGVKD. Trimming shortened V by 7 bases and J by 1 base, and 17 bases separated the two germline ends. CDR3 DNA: TGTGCCATCACCGAGGGGGGGCTTGTATCTGGGGCCAACGTCCTGACTTTC. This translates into CAITEGGLVSGANVLTF.

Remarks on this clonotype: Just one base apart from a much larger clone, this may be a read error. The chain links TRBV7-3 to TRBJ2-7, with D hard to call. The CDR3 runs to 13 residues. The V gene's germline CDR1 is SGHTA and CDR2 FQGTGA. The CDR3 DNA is TGTGCCAGCAGCTCAACTAACTCCTACGAGCTGTACTTC. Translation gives CASSSTNSYELYF.

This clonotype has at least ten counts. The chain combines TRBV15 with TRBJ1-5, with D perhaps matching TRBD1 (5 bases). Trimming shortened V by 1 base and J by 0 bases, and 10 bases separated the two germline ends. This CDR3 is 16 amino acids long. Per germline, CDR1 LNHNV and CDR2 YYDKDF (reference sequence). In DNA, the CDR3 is TGTGCCACCAGCAGAGCACAGGTCACTAGCAATCAGCCCCAGCATTTT. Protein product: CATSRAQVTSNQPQHF.

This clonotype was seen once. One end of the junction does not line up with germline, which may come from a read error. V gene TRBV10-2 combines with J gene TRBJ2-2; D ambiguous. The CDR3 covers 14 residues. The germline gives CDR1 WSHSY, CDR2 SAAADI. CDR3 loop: CASSASLNTGELFF. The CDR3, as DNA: TGTGCCAGCAGTGCATCACTGAACACCGGGGAGCTGTTTTTT.

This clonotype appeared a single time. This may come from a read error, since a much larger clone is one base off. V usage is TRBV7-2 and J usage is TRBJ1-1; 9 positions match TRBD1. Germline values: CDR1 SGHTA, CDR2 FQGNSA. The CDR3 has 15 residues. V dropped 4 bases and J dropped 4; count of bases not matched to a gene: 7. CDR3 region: CASSSRDRVSTEAFF. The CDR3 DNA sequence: TGTGCCAGCAGCTCACGGGACAGGGTGAGCACTGAAGCTTTCTTT. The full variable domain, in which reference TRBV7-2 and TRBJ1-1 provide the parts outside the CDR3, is GAGVSQSPSNKVTEKGKDVELRCDPISGHTALYWYRQSLGQGLEFLIYFQGNSAPDKSGLPSDRFSAERTGGSVSTLTIQRTQQEDSAVYLCASSSRDRVSTEAFFGQGTRLTVV.

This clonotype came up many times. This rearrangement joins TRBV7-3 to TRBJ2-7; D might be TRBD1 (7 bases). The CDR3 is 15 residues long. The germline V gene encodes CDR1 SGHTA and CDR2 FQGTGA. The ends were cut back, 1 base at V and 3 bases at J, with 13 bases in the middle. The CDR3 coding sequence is TGTGCCAGCAGCTTAAGCGGGACAGCCTACTACGAGCAGTACTTC. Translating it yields CASSLSGTAYYEQYF.

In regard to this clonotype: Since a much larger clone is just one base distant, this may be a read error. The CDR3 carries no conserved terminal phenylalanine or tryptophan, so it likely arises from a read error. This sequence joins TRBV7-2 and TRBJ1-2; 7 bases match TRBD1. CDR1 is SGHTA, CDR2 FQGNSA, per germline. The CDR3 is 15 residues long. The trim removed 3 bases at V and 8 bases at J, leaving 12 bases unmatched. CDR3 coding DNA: TGTGCCAGCAGCTTGGTCGCCGGGACAGTGAGCGGCTACACCCTC. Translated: CASSLVAGTVSGYTL.

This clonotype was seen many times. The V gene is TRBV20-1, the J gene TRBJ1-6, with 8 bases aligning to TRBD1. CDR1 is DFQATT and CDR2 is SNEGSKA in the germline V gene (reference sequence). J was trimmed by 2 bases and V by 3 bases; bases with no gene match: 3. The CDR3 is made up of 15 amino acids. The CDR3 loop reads CSARGDRPYNSPLHF. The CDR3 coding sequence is TGCAGTGCTAGGGGGGACAGGCCCTATAATTCACCCCTCCACTTT.

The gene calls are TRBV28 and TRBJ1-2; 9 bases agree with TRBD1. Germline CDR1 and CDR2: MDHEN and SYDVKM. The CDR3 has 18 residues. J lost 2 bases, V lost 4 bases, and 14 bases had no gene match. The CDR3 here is CASSSGTGLRSGNYGYTF. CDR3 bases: TGTGCCAGCAGTTCCGGGACAGGGTTACGGTCCGGGAACTATGGCTACACCTTC.

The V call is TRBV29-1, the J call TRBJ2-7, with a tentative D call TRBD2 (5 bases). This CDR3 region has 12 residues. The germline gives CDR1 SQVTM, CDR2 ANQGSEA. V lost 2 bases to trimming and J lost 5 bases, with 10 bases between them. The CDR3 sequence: CSVELRVDEQYF. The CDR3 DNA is TGCAGCGTTGAATTGAGGGTAGACGAGCAGTACTTC.

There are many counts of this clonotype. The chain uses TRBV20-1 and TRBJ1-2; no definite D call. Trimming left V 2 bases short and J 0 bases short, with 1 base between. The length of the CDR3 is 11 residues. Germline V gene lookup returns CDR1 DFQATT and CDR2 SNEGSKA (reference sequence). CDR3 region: CSARPNYGYTF. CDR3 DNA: TGCAGTGCTAGACCTAACTATGGCTACACCTTC.

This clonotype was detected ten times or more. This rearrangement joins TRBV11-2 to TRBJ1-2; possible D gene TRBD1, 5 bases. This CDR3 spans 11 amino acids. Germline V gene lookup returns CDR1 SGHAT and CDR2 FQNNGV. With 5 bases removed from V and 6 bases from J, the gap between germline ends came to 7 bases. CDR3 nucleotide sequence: TGTGCCAGCAGCCGGGGGGATGGCTACACCTTC. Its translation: CASSRGDGYTF.

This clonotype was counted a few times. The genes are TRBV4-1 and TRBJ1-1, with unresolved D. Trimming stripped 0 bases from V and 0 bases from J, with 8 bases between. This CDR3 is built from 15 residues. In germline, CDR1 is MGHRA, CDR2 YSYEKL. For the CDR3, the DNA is TGCGCCAGCAGCCAAGATTTGGGGATGAACACTGAAGCTTTCTTT. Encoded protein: CASSQDLGMNTEAFF.

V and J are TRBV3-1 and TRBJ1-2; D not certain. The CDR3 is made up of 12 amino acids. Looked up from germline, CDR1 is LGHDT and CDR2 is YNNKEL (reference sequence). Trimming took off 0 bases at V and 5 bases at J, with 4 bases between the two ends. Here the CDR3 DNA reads TGTGCCAGCAGCCAAGAGCGTTATGGCTACACCTTC. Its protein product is CASSQERYGYTF.

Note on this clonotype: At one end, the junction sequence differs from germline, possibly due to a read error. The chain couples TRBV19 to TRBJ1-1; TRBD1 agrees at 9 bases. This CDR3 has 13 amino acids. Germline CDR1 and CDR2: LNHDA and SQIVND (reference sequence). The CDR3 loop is CASSWDRVTESFF. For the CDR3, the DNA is TGTGCCAGTAGTTGGGACAGGGTAACTGAATCTTTCTTT. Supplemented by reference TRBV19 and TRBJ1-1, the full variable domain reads DGGITQSPKYLFRKEGQNVTLSCEQNLNHDAMYWYRQDPGQGLRLIYYSQIVNDFQKGDIAEGYSVSREKKESFPLTVTSAQKNPTAFYLCASSWDRVTESFFGQGTRLTVV.

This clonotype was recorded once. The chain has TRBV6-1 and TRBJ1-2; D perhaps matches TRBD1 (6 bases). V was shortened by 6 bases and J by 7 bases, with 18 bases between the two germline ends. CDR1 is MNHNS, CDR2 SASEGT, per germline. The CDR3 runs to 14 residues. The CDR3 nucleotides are TGTGCCAGCAGCAATACAGGGAGTCGGGGTGGCTACACCTTC. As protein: CASSNTGSRGGYTF.

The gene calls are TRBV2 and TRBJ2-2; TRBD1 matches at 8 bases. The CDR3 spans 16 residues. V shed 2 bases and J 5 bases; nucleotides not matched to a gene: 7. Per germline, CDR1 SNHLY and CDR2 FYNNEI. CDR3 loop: CASSEQGAGGTGELFF. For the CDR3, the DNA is TGTGCCAGCAGTGAACAGGGGGCTGGGGGGACCGGGGAGCTGTTTTTT. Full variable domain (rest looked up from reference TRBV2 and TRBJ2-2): EPEVTQTPSHQVTQMGQEVILRCVPISNHLYFYWYRQILGQKVEFLVSFYNNEISEKSEIFDDQFSVERPDGSNFTLKIRSTKLEDSAMYFCASSEQGAGGTGELFFGEGSRLTVL.

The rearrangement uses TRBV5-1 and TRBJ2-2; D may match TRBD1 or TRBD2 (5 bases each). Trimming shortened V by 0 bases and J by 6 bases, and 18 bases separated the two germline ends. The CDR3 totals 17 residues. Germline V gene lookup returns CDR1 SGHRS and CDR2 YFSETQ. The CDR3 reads CASSLGGKPLGAGELFF. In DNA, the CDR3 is TGCGCCAGCAGCTTGGGGGGGAAACCCTTAGGCGCCGGGGAGCTGTTTTTT.

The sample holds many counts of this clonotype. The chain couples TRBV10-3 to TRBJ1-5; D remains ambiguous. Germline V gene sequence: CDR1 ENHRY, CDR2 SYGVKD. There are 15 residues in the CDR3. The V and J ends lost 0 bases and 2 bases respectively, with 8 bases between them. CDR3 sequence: CAISESGWGNQPQHF. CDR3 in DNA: TGTGCCATCAGTGAGTCGGGATGGGGCAATCAGCCCCAGCATTTT.